This entry concerns a single T cell receptor beta chain. The sequenced fragment ends 3 residues before the CDR3 boundary, so the rest is inferred from the germline J gene. Each participant carried one incident cervical HPV16 infection only. This CDR3 spans 14 amino acids. Deletions cut 7 bases from V and 1 base from J, with 11 bases between. The germline gives CDR1 LNHDA, CDR2 SQIVND (reference sequence). This sample stems from a study of T cells in women clearing cervical HPV infection. Study context: Cases were women with histologically confirmed HPV16-related CIN3 or worse, including a couple of invasive cancers. For cases, blood was sampled a median 149 days after lesion detection, interquartile range about 90 to 230 days.

Data came from immunoSEQ multiplex PCR; TCRdb stores just in-frame clones and leaves some out. Its table lists around 37,000 clones. Sample: blood buffy coat. The chain is built from TRBV19 and TRBJ2-1, with D unresolved. The TCR was taken from a woman aged 18 to 75 with a cervical HPV16 infection that either progressed to CIN3+ or cleared (not recorded which). Here the CDR3 reads CASTMRWSYNEQFF. The CDR3 DNA, read in part, is TGTGCCAGTACAATGAGGTGGTCCTACAATGAG.